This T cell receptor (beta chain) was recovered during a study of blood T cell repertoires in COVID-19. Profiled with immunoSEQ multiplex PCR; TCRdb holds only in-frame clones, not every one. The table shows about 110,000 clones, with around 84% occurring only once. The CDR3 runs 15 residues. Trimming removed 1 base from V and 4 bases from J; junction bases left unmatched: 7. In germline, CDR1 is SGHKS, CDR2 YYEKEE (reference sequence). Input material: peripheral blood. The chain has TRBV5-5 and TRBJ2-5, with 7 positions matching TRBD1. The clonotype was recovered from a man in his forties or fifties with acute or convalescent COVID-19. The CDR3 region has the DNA TGTGCCAGCAGCTTGAGTGACAGGGCAAGAGAGACCCAGTACTTC. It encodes CASSLSDRARETQYF.